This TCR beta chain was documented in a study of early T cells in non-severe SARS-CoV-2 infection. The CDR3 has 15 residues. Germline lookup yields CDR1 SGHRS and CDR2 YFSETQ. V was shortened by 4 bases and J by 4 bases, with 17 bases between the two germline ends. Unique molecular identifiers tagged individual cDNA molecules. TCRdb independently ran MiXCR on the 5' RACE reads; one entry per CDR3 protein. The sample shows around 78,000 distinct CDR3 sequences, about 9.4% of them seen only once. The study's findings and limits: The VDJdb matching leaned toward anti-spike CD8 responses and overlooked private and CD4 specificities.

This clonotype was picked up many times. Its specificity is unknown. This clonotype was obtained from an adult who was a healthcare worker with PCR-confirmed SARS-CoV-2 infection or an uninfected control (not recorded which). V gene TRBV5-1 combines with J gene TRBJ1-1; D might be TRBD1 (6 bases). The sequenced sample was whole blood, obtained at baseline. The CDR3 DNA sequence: TGCGCCAGCAGCCAACGAATTGGGGGGGCCACTGAAGCTTTCTTT. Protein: CASSQRIGGATEAFF.